This is a list of T cell receptor beta chains from one sample in a study of blood T cell repertoires in COVID-19. Data came from immunoSEQ multiplex PCR; TCRdb stores just in-frame clones and leaves some out. The top ten hold about 10% of the sample, which has 100,000 to 150,000 clones, about 80% seen once. The sequenced material came from peripheral blood. These receptors were taken from a man in his sixties with acute or convalescent COVID-19. Both conserved end residues are part of each CDR3. D genes are given only for firm matches. Rows may omit the clone size; those that give it use once, few, many or a size class.

d_gene	abundance	v_gene	j_gene	CDR3nt	CDR3aa
-	-	TRBV10-3	TRBJ1-4	TGTGCCATCAGAGGGGGGGAGGGAAATGAAAAACTGTTTTTT	CAIRGGEGNEKLFF
-	few	TRBV28	TRBJ2-1	TGTGCCAGCAGCCAAAGAAGGAGCGGAGCCTACAATGAGCAGTTCTTC	CASSQRRSGAYNEQFF
-	-	TRBV24-1	TRBJ1-1	TGTGCCACCAGTGATTCAGGACCACAGGGTACCTACACTGAAGCTTTCTTT	CATSDSGPQGTYTEAFF
-	-	TRBV7-3	TRBJ2-3	TGTGCCAGCAGCTTACGGAGGGCAGATACGCAGTATTTT	CASSLRRADTQYF
-	-	TRBV5-4	TRBJ2-1	TGTGCCAGCAGACTACGGGAGAAAGGGTACAATGAGCAGTTCTTC	CASRLREKGYNEQFF
-	once	TRBV7-8	TRBJ2-3	TGTGCCAGCAGCTTAGCGGAGCAGATAACAGATACGCAGTATTTT	CASSLAEQITDTQYF
-	-	TRBV5-1	TRBJ2-7	TGCGCCAGCAGCACCACAGGGTCTTCCTACGAGCAGTACTTC	CASSTTGSSYEQYF
-	-	TRBV10-3	TRBJ1-2	TGTGCCATCACTGCCCCTGGGGGGACGGTTGGCTACACCTTC	CAITAPGGTVGYTF
TRBD2	-	TRBV5-1	TRBJ2-1	TGCGCCAGCAGCTTCTATAGCGGGAGGGCCTACAATGAGCAGTTCTTC	CASSFYSGRAYNEQFF
TRBD1	-	TRBV29-1	TRBJ1-4	TGCAGCGTCGGGACAGGGCCAGGAGGAAAACTGTTTTTT	CSVGTGPGGKLFF
TRBD2	-	TRBV14	TRBJ2-3	TGTGCCAGCAGCCAGGGACTAGTCAGCACAGATACGCAGTATTTT	CASSQGLVSTDTQYF
TRBD1	-	TRBV28	TRBJ2-7	TGTGCCAGCAGTTCACCTGGATACGGGACAGGGTTTTACGAGCAGTACTTC	CASSSPGYGTGFYEQYF
-	-	TRBV18	TRBJ2-4	TGTGCCAGCAAGAGGGTTGCCAAAAACATTCAGTACTTC	CASKRVAKNIQYF
-	-	TRBV15	TRBJ2-2	TGTGCCACCAGCAGAGTCCCCCGAAGGAGGACCGGGGAGCTGTTTTTT	CATSRVPRRRTGELFF
-	-	TRBV5-1	TRBJ1-2	TGCGCCAGCAACCGCCGAGGGACTAACTATGGCTACACCTTC	CASNRRGTNYGYTF
TRBD1	-	TRBV2	TRBJ2-7	TGTGCCAGCAGACAGGGGGACTACGAGCAGTACTTC	CASRQGDYEQYF
TRBD2	-	TRBV7-3	TRBJ2-5	TGTGCCAGCAGCCGGGGACTACAAAACCAAGAGACCCAGTACTTC	CASSRGLQNQETQYF
-	-	TRBV7-2	TRBJ2-1	TGTGCCAGCAGCTTAGCGCGAAACAATGAGCAGTTCTTC	CASSLARNNEQFF
-	-	TRBV28	TRBJ1-1	TGTGCCAGCAGTTTATATAGGGACTTGAACACTGAAGCTTTCTTT	CASSLYRDLNTEAFF
TRBD2	-	TRBV5-4	TRBJ2-3	TGTGCCAGCACCTTGCGGCTAGCGGGAGGCACAGATACGCAGTATTTT	CASTLRLAGGTDTQYF
TRBD1	few	TRBV20-1	TRBJ1-1	TGCAGTGCTAGTTCTGTTGCAGGGGGAATGAACACTGAAGCTTTCTTT	CSASSVAGGMNTEAFF
TRBD1	-	TRBV10-2	TRBJ1-5	TGCGCCAGCAGACAGGGGGCAGGCAGCAATCAGCCCCAGCATTTT	CASRQGAGSNQPQHF
-	-	TRBV5-1	TRBJ1-1	TGCGCCAGCAGTATAGGGGAGGTGAACACTGAAGCTTTCTTT	CASSIGEVNTEAFF
-	-	TRBV10-2	TRBJ2-3	TGCGCCAGCAGTGAGTCGGGGACTTCCGAACTTAGGGATACGCAGTATTTT	CASSESGTSELRDTQYF
-	-	TRBV28	TRBJ1-2	TGTGCCAGCAGACGTAGCGGCATGGATGGCTACACCTTC	CASRRSGMDGYTF
TRBD1	-	TRBV5-4	TRBJ1-2	TGTGCCAGCAGCCGCAACAGGGGGGAAGGCTACACCTTC	CASSRNRGEGYTF
TRBD1	-	TRBV5-6	TRBJ1-2	TGTGCCAGCAGCTCGCCGGGCAGGGGGTACGGCTACACCTTC	CASSSPGRGYGYTF
TRBD1	-	TRBV24-1	TRBJ2-1	TGTGCCACCAGTGATCCAGGGGGAGTCGACAATGAGCAGTTCTTC	CATSDPGGVDNEQFF
TRBD2	-	TRBV10-1	TRBJ2-2	TGCGCCAGCAGTGAGTCGGGCGGGAGTACGGCCGGGGAGCTGTTTTTT	CASSESGGSTAGELFF
-	-	TRBV30	TRBJ2-5	TGTGCCTGGAGCGCCCTGACAGGCGAGACCCAGTACTTC	CAWSALTGETQYF
TRBD1	-	TRBV5-1	TRBJ2-7	TGCGCCAGCAGCTTGGCAGGGGGCGAGCAGTACTTC	CASSLAGGEQYF
TRBD1	-	TRBV28	TRBJ1-5	TGTGCCAGCAGTTTAAGGAGGGGGCGAGGCAATCAGCCCCAGCATTTT	CASSLRRGRGNQPQHF
TRBD1	-	TRBV5-1	TRBJ2-1	TGCGCCACCGGGACAGGGTACAATGAGCAGTTCTTC	CATGTGYNEQFF
-	-	TRBV20-1	TRBJ2-5	TGCAGTGCTAGGGCCGTAGAGACCCAGTACTTC	CSARAVETQYF
-	once	TRBV11-2	TRBJ2-3	TGTGCCAGCAGCTTAGAGGCAGGAGATACGCAGTATTTT	CASSLEAGDTQYF
-	-	TRBV10-2	TRBJ2-1	TGCGCCAGCAGTCACGGAAGGGGCTACAATGAGCAGTTCTTC	CASSHGRGYNEQFF
-	-	TRBV28	TRBJ2-1	TGTGCCAGCAGTCCTACAGGGAGGGATGAGCAGTTCTTC	CASSPTGRDEQFF
TRBD1	few	TRBV20-1	TRBJ2-5	TGCAGTGCTAGTTCCGAGGGACAGCAAGAGACCCAGTACTTC	CSASSEGQQETQYF
-	-	TRBV19	TRBJ2-3	TGTGCCAGTAGTTATGGCCACACAGATACGCAGTATTTT	CASSYGHTDTQYF
TRBD1	-	TRBV12-3/TRBV12-4	TRBJ1-1	TGTGCCAGCAGTTGGGACAGGGGGACTGAAGCTTTCTTT	CASSWDRGTEAFF
TRBD1	once	TRBV28	TRBJ1-1	TGTGCCAGCAGGCTGGGCGGGACAGGGGGAAGCGAAAAAGCTTTCTTT	CASRLGGTGGSEKAFF
-	few	TRBV14	TRBJ1-1	TGTGCCAGCAGCCAAGCGAACCGGGACACTGAAGCTTTCTTT	CASSQANRDTEAFF
TRBD2	-	TRBV27	TRBJ2-3	TGTGCCAGCAGTCCCTACCGAAGCGGGAGGGTCACAGATACGCAGTATTTT	CASSPYRSGRVTDTQYF
TRBD1	-	TRBV11-2	TRBJ1-2	TGTGCCAGCAGCCCCAGTTGGGACAGGGAAGGCTACACCTTC	CASSPSWDREGYTF
-	-	TRBV29-1	TRBJ2-3	TGCAGCGTTGGACTTACCACAGATACGCAGTATTTT	CSVGLTTDTQYF
-	-	TRBV28	TRBJ1-1	TGTGCCAGCAGGAGACACAGGAACACTGAAGCTTTCTTT	CASRRHRNTEAFF
-	-	TRBV11-1	TRBJ2-3	TGTGCCAGCAGCCACCAGGATACGCAGTATTTT	CASSHQDTQYF
-	-	TRBV19	TRBJ2-2	TGTGCCAGTATCCGTCAGAGCGCGAACACCGGGGAGCTGTTTTTT	CASIRQSANTGELFF
-	-	TRBV27	TRBJ2-3	TGTGCCAGCAGTTTCCCTCCCCCAGATACGCAGTATTTT	CASSFPPPDTQYF
TRBD2	-	TRBV5-1	TRBJ2-2	TGCGCCAGCAGCTGGGGACTAGCGGGTCGCACCGGGGAGCTGTTTTTT	CASSWGLAGRTGELFF
-	medium-sized	TRBV28	TRBJ2-7	TGTGCCAGCAGTTTCTCGACAGATTCCTACGAGCAGTACTTC	CASSFSTDSYEQYF
-	-	TRBV30	TRBJ1-5	TGTGCCTGGAGTGTACAGGGTCCCGTCCCTATGCCCCAGCATTTT	CAWSVQGPVPMPQHF
-	-	TRBV4-1	TRBJ2-1	TGCGCCAGCAGGGAGACAGGTCGGGTCGAGCAGTTCTTC	CASRETGRVEQFF